These 26 T cell receptor beta chains were all obtained from the same sample, sequenced in a study of blood T cell repertoires in COVID-19. Sequencing used immunoSEQ multiplex PCR; TCRdb keeps in-frame clones, though not all of them. The table shows 150,000 to 200,000 clones, with under 85% occurring only once. The sample consisted of PBMCs or T cells enriched from blood (not recorded which). Receptors were obtained from a man in his forties or fifties who had recovered from COVID-19.

The V gene is TRBV9, the J gene TRBJ1-6; 8 bases fit TRBD1. CDR1 SGDLS and CDR2 YYNGEE come from the germline V gene. Losses at the gene ends were 4 bases for V and 0 bases for J; bases not matched to a gene: 3. There are 16 residues in the CDR3. CDR3 in DNA: TGTGCCAGCAGCCCTACAGGGGGCTCCTATAATTCACCCCTCCACTTT. It translates to CASSPTGGSYNSPLHF.

This clone was seen just once. The CDR3 DNA reads TGTGCCAGCACCCGAGGGACAGGGGACTACGAGCAGTACTTC. Translated, it gives CASTRGTGDYEQYF. The rearrangement joins TRBV9 to TRBJ2-7; TRBD1 matches 10 bases. Germline-derived CDR1 and CDR2 are SGDLS and YYNGEE. The CDR3 has 14 residues. With V trimmed by 6 bases and J by 3 bases, 6 bases remained unmatched.

The chain's CDR3 is CASSFTYEQYF. The CDR3, as DNA: TGTGCCAGCAGCTTTACCTACGAGCAGTACTTC. V gene TRBV12-3 or TRBV12-4 combines with J gene TRBJ2-7, with unresolved D. The ends were cut back, 6 bases at V and 2 bases at J, with 5 bases in the middle. The CDR3 covers 11 residues.

The chain employs TRBV5-4 and TRBJ1-2; TRBD1 aligns across 7 bases. The length of the CDR3 is 14 residues. Germline CDR1 and CDR2: SGHNT and YYREEE (reference sequence). Trimming took 5 bases from V and 4 from J; bases not matched to a gene: 8. CDR3 loop: CASRLGQAVYGYTF. The CDR3 DNA follows: TGTGCCAGCAGACTCGGACAGGCGGTCTATGGCTACACCTTC.

A single count supports this clone. The chain couples TRBV3-1 (or the pseudogene TRBV3-2) to TRBJ1-2; the D is unclear. From germline, CDR1 is LGHDT and CDR2 YNNKEL (reference sequence). This CDR3 contains 14 residues. The V and J ends lost 1 base and 7 bases respectively, with 13 bases between them. DNA of the CDR3: TGTGCCAGCAGCCAAGCATTGAGGGCCTCTGGCTACACCTTC. This gives the protein CASSQALRASGYTF.

The CDR3 reads CASSQREGVIEQYF. The CDR3 DNA is TGTGCCAGCTCGCAAAGAGAGGGGGTGATCGAGCAGTACTTC. This chain joins TRBV18 and TRBJ2-7; TRBD1 might be the D (6 bases). Germline V lookup: CDR1 KGHSH, CDR2 LQKENI. Trimming removed 6 bases at V and 6 bases at J, with 18 bases between. This CDR3 contains 14 residues.

With regard to this clone: Its ends do not fully match the called genes, so a read error is possible. The CDR3: CPTSRRTGVGDEQFF. The CDR3 DNA sequence: TGTCCCACCAGCAGACGAACGGGGGTGGGGGATGAGCAGTTCTTC. The gene calls are TRBV15 and TRBJ2-1, with D perhaps TRBD2 (6 bases). The germline V gene has CDR1 LNHNV and CDR2 YYDKDF (reference sequence). This CDR3 is 15 amino acids long.

The chain has TRBV5-6 and TRBJ1-2; maybe TRBD1 (5 bases). Germline CDR1 is SGHDT and CDR2 is YYEEEE. CDR3 size: 13 residues. Trimming stripped 4 bases from V and 4 bases from J, with 11 bases between. CDR3 coding DNA: TGTGCCAGCAGCCCGGGACTGATCTATGGCTACACCTTC. It translates to CASSPGLIYGYTF.

Only a few counts were recorded for this clone. V is TRBV4-1 and J is TRBJ2-6; weak D call: TRBD2 (6 bases). With 3 bases removed from V and 2 bases from J, the gap between germline ends came to 8 bases. Germline V gene lookup returns CDR1 MGHRA and CDR2 YSYEKL. The CDR3 is 15 residues long. This CDR3 reads CASSQTRTGANVLTF. CDR3 bases: TGCGCCAGCAGCCAGACTAGGACTGGGGCCAACGTCCTGACTTTC.

The V gene is TRBV2, the J gene TRBJ1-2; D is unclear. In germline, CDR1 is SNHLY, CDR2 FYNNEI. V lost 2 bases and J 4 bases, leaving 8 bases between the germline ends. The CDR3 loop spans 13 amino acids. This CDR3 is CASSEQTGYGYTF. The CDR3 DNA reads as TGTGCCAGCAGTGAACAGACTGGCTATGGCTACACCTTC.

V and J are TRBV28 and TRBJ1-6; TRBD1 matches 9 bases. CDR3 size: 16 residues. V lost 7 bases, J lost 9 bases, and 13 bases stayed unmatched. Germline V gives CDR1 MDHEN, CDR2 SYDVKM. This CDR3 is CASTDLRTGDSSPLHF. CDR3 DNA sequence: TGTGCCAGCACTGACCTCCGGACAGGGGACAGTTCACCCCTCCACTTT.

This sequence joins TRBV4-1 and TRBJ2-2, with 7 bases lining up with TRBD1. CDR3 size: 15 residues. V was pared by 4 bases and J by 7 bases, with 9 bases of the junction left unmatched. Germline values: CDR1 MGHRA, CDR2 YSYEKL. CDR3 sequence: CASSPLEPGGGELFF. The CDR3 DNA reads TGCGCCAGCAGCCCCCTCGAGCCAGGGGGCGGGGAGCTGTTTTTT.

This clone turned up a few times. The chain is built from TRBV3-1 (or the pseudogene TRBV3-2) and TRBJ1-5; 8 positions agree with TRBD1. Trimming cost V 1 base and J 7 bases; bases outside gene matches: 6. Germline V CDR1 and CDR2: LGHDT, YNNKEL (reference sequence). The CDR3 is 15 amino acids. Here the CDR3 DNA reads TGTGCCAGCAGCCAAGGTCGGACAGGGTACCAGCCCCAGCATTTT. It is translated as CASSQGRTGYQPQHF.

The chain carries TRBV4-1 and TRBJ1-2; the D gene is possibly TRBD1 (5 bases). Germline V gives CDR1 MGHRA, CDR2 YSYEKL. Trimming removed 0 bases from V and 5 bases from J, with 7 bases in between. This CDR3 has 13 amino acids. The CDR3 region has the DNA TGCGCCAGCAGCCAAGATCAGGGATATGGCTACACCTTC. It specifies CASSQDQGYGYTF.

The chain combines TRBV7-6 with TRBJ2-3, with TRBD1 matching over 9 bases. The V and J ends lost 4 bases and 4 bases, in that order; junction bases with no gene match: 6. Germline V lookup: CDR1 SGHVS, CDR2 FNYEAQ. There are 15 residues in the CDR3. CDR3 region: CASSSTGGLSDTQYF. The CDR3 coding sequence is TGTGCCAGCAGCTCAACAGGGGGCTTGTCAGATACGCAGTATTTT.

The CDR3 loop reads CSGGDSLYNEQFF. Here the CDR3 DNA reads TGCAGCGGGGGGGACAGCCTTTACAATGAGCAGTTCTTC. The V and J genes are TRBV29-1 and TRBJ2-1; TRBD1 is a possible D gene (7 bases). This CDR3 comprises 13 residues. CDR1 is SQVTM and CDR2 is ANQGSEA in the germline V gene. Trimming removed 7 bases at V and 4 bases at J, with 14 bases between.

V gene TRBV7-8 combines with J gene TRBJ2-5, with D tentatively TRBD2 (6 bases). V lost 0 bases and J lost 3, with 8 bases in between. Germline V gives CDR1 SGHVS, CDR2 FQNEAQ. The CDR3 contains 14 residues. CDR3 sequence: CASSLAGRKETQYF. The CDR3 DNA is TGTGCCAGCAGCTTAGCCGGGAGAAAAGAGACCCAGTACTTC.

The chain recombines TRBV5-3 with TRBJ1-1; possibly TRBD1 for D (5 bases). TRBV5-3 is classed as an ORF, of uncertain function. Trimming left V 0 bases short and J 4 bases short, with 22 bases between. The CDR3 contains 18 residues. In nucleotides, the CDR3 is TGTGCCAGAAGCTTGGCCCCTACTTCAGGGAAGAAGAGCACTGAAGCTTTCTTT. It translates to CARSLAPTSGKKSTEAFF.

The chain is built from TRBV25-1 and TRBJ2-3; TRBD2 aligns across 13 bases. In germline, CDR1 is MGHDK, CDR2 SYGVNS. This CDR3 is 16 amino acids long. The V and J ends lost 5 bases and 4 bases, in that order; junction bases with no gene match: 6. For the CDR3, the DNA is TGTGCCAGCAGTCCGGGACTAGCGGGGCGGTCAGATACGCAGTATTTT. Its translation: CASSPGLAGRSDTQYF.

CDR3 sequence (DNA): TGCGCCAGCAGCCAGCGCGGCGGGTCTAGCACAGATACGCAGTATTTT. Its translation is CASSQRGGSSTDTQYF. V usage is TRBV4-1 and J usage is TRBJ2-3; weak D call: TRBD2 (5 bases). Germline values: CDR1 MGHRA, CDR2 YSYEKL. The V and J ends lost 3 bases and 0 bases respectively, with 13 bases between them. CDR3 length: 16 amino acids.

The chain uses TRBV11-3 and TRBJ2-3; possible D gene TRBD2, 6 bases. Trimming stripped 5 bases from V and 2 bases from J, with 14 bases between. Germline assignment: CDR1 SGHNT and CDR2 YENEEA. The CDR3 is 15 residues long. This CDR3 reads CASSPRWGDTDTQYF. The DNA for the CDR3 is TGTGCCAGCAGCCCGCGGTGGGGGGACACAGATACGCAGTATTTT.

A few counts support this clone. The chain uses TRBV5-1 and TRBJ1-6; 10 bases match TRBD1. V shed 5 bases, J shed 7 bases, and the junction held 3 bases outside the gene matches. CDR3 size: 14 residues. Looked up from germline, CDR1 is SGHRS and CDR2 is YFSETQ. CDR3 region: CASRETGGNSPLHF. CDR3 DNA sequence: TGCGCCAGCAGAGAGACAGGGGGCAATTCACCCCTCCACTTT.

This clone was counted a few times. V usage is TRBV11-2 and J usage is TRBJ2-7; TRBD2 matches 10 bases. CDR3 length: 15 residues. V gave up 5 bases and J gave up 1 base; unmatched junction bases: 5. Germline CDR1 reads SGHAT; CDR2 reads FQNNGV. The CDR3 region is CASSGTSGVSYEQYF. The CDR3 DNA reads TGTGCCAGCAGCGGCACTAGCGGGGTATCCTACGAGCAGTACTTC.

This CDR3 reads CASSAGLGNQPQHF. The DNA of the CDR3 is TGTGCCAGCAGTGCCGGTCTGGGCAATCAGCCCCAGCATTTT. This chain links TRBV2 with TRBJ1-5, with unresolved D. CDR3 size: 14 residues. V was pared by 4 bases and J by 2 bases, with 9 bases between. Germline loops: CDR1 SNHLY, CDR2 FYNNEI.

The chain combines TRBV5-8 with TRBJ1-1; D gene uncertain. Germline lookup yields CDR1 SGHTS and CDR2 YDEGEE. Deletions cut 0 bases from V and 7 bases from J, with 4 bases between. This CDR3 has 11 residues. This CDR3 is CASSLGLEAFF. For the CDR3, the DNA is TGTGCCAGCAGCTTGGGGCTTGAAGCTTTCTTT.

V and J are TRBV9 and TRBJ1-4; unclear D gene. V was clipped by 7 bases and J by 0 bases, with 7 bases between them. This CDR3 comprises 13 residues. CDR1 is SGDLS, CDR2 YYNGEE, per germline. DNA for the CDR3: TGTGCCAGCTCTCGGTCAACTAATGAAAAACTGTTTTTT. Translating gives CASSRSTNEKLFF.